The rows below give T cell receptor beta chains drawn from one sample of a study of OX40 agonist ivuxolimab in advanced cancers. This table comes from immunoSEQ multiplex PCR, and its TCRdb copy is limited to in-frame clones, with some not included. The sample includes under 110,000 clones, approximately 90% of them seen just once. The source material was CD4+ or CD8+ T cells sorted from blood, sampled in a trial of the OX40 agonist ivuxolimab. The receptor set was obtained from an adult with an advanced solid tumor such as melanoma, head and neck, liver or kidney cancer. The CDR3 runs from the conserved cysteine through the conserved F or W. D genes are given only for firm matches. The size field is filled for only some rows; it gives once, few, many or a size class.

cdr3_nt	cdr3_aa	d_call	clone_size	j_call	v_call
TGTGCCAGCAGCTTAGATAGGGGGACGAATCCGCCCCAGCATTTT	CASSLDRGTNPPQHF	NA	NA	TRBJ1-5	TRBV7-2
TGTGCCAGCAGCTTAATCTCAGGGACTCACTACGGCTACACCTTC	CASSLISGTHYGYTF	NA	NA	TRBJ1-2	TRBV7-2
TGTGCCAGCTCACCTGTGGGGGATAGGAACACTGAAGCTTTCTTT	CASSPVGDRNTEAFF	NA	NA	TRBJ1-1	TRBV18
TGTGCCAGCATGATAAACACTGAAGCTTTCTTT	CASMINTEAFF	NA	NA	TRBJ1-1	TRBV28
TGCGCCAGCAGCTTGGGGGATCGGGCACTAGATACGCAGTATTTT	CASSLGDRALDTQYF	NA	NA	TRBJ2-3	TRBV5-1
TGTGCCAGCACCTTTACAGCCCGGGGAACTGAAGCTTTCTTT	CASTFTARGTEAFF	NA	NA	TRBJ1-1	TRBV28
TGTGCCAGCCCCGACGGGTCCGGTGCCGACTACGAGCAGTACTTC	CASPDGSGADYEQYF	NA	NA	TRBJ2-7	TRBV6-4
TGCGCCAGCAGCTTGGGCAGGGGGCGAGGCTACACCTTC	CASSLGRGRGYTF	TRBD1	NA	TRBJ1-2	TRBV5-1
TGCAGCGTTGATGATGAAGTAGGTGGGGGTTTTGAAAAACTGTTTTTT	CSVDDEVGGGFEKLFF	NA	NA	TRBJ1-4	TRBV29-1
TGTGCCAGCTCACCACCGGGTAACACTGAAGCTTTCTTT	CASSPPGNTEAFF	NA	NA	TRBJ1-1	TRBV18
TGTGCCAGCAGCCAGGATGGACAGTTCAATCAGCCCCAGCATTTT	CASSQDGQFNQPQHF	NA	NA	TRBJ1-5	TRBV4-2
TGTGCCAGTAGTATCGAACGCAGGGCAGAGACCCAGTACTTC	CASSIERRAETQYF	NA	NA	TRBJ2-5	TRBV19
TGTGCCAGCAGCCTGGACAGAGGTCATCAGCCCCAGCATTTT	CASSLDRGHQPQHF	NA	NA	TRBJ1-5	TRBV6-1
TGCGCCAGCAGCTTAAGGGTTAGCACAGATACGCAGTATTTT	CASSLRVSTDTQYF	NA	NA	TRBJ2-3	TRBV5-1
TGCGCCAGCAAAGGACAGGGGGACTCAGCTAACTATGGCTACACCTTC	CASKGQGDSANYGYTF	TRBD1	NA	TRBJ1-2	TRBV4-1
TGTGCCAGCAGCTCAGAGGGGGCGATTCAGTACTTC	CASSSEGAIQYF	TRBD1	NA	TRBJ2-4	TRBV9
TGTGCCAGCTCACCAAGGCAGGCTACTAATGAAAAACTGTTTTTT	CASSPRQATNEKLFF	NA	NA	TRBJ1-4	TRBV18
TGTGCCAGCAGCAAATGGTACAGCCCCCGACCACGCAACTCCTACAATGAGCAGTTCTTC	CASSKWYSPRPRNSYNEQFF	NA	NA	TRBJ2-1	TRBV21-1
TGTGCCAGCAGCTTAGACGGTCTAGCGGGGAACACAGATACGCAGTATTTT	CASSLDGLAGNTDTQYF	TRBD2	NA	TRBJ2-3	TRBV11-3
TGTGCCAGCAGTTGGGGCAGGGGGGGACCTGGGGCCAACGTCCTGACTTTC	CASSWGRGGPGANVLTF	NA	NA	TRBJ2-6	TRBV28
TGTGCCAGCAGTTCCGCTCAGGTGGGAAACACCATATATTTT	CASSSAQVGNTIYF	NA	NA	TRBJ1-3	TRBV28
TGTGCCTGGTCCCATGGAGGGGGTCGAGAGACCCAGTACTTC	CAWSHGGGRETQYF	NA	few	TRBJ2-5	TRBV30
TGTGCCAGTAGTATAGTGGGCAGGGTATTTGAAGCTTTCTTT	CASSIVGRVFEAFF	NA	NA	TRBJ1-1	TRBV19
TGTGCCAGCAGTGCCGGAAACACCATATATTTT	CASSAGNTIYF	NA	NA	TRBJ1-3	TRBV2
TGTGCCAGCAGCTTCGGTTTGGTAGTTTCTGAAGCTTTCTTT	CASSFGLVVSEAFF	NA	NA	TRBJ1-1	TRBV5-4
TGTGCCAGCAGTGAATTAGGGGGGCCGAACACCGGGGAGCTGTTTTTT	CASSELGGPNTGELFF	NA	NA	TRBJ2-2	TRBV2
TGTGCTAGTGGCCTAGGGGGCACAGATACGCAGTATTTT	CASGLGGTDTQYF	NA	once	TRBJ2-3	TRBV12-5
TGTGCCAGCTCAACGAGGAAGGACCTGAACACTGAAGCTTTCTTT	CASSTRKDLNTEAFF	NA	NA	TRBJ1-1	TRBV18
TGTGCCGCGGTGGACAGGGCCTATGGCTACACCTTC	CAAVDRAYGYTF	TRBD1	NA	TRBJ1-2	TRBV28
TGTGCCAGCAGTGTTACAGCAGATAGCAATCAGCCCCAGCATTTT	CASSVTADSNQPQHF	NA	few	TRBJ1-5	TRBV2
TGTGCCAGCAGCACCGGAGGAAATCAGTACTTC	CASSTGGNQYF	NA	NA	TRBJ2-4	TRBV6-5
TGTGCCAGCAGCCGAATCCGGGACAGGGAGTACGAGCAGTACTTC	CASSRIRDREYEQYF	TRBD1	NA	TRBJ2-7	TRBV7-9
TGTGCCAGCAGCGAGGAGGGGACAAACATTCAGTACTTC	CASSEEGTNIQYF	NA	NA	TRBJ2-4	TRBV25-1
TGCGCCAGCAGCGCCCTACCCGGCCACTACAATGAGCAGTTCTTC	CASSALPGHYNEQFF	NA	NA	TRBJ2-1	TRBV5-1
TGCGCCAGCAGCTCCGGGACATACCCTACCGGGGAGCTGTTTTTT	CASSSGTYPTGELFF	NA	NA	TRBJ2-2	TRBV5-1
TGTGCCAGCAGCGAGACGTTCACCTACGAGCAGTACTTC	CASSETFTYEQYF	NA	NA	TRBJ2-7	TRBV6-1
TGTGCCAGCAACCCGCGCATGGGACAGGACACTGAAGCTTTCTTT	CASNPRMGQDTEAFF	TRBD1	once	TRBJ1-1	TRBV27
TGTGCCAGCAGCTTAGCCGCTAGCAGAAGGGGTCAAGAGACCCAGTACTTC	CASSLAASRRGQETQYF	NA	NA	TRBJ2-5	TRBV11-2
TGTGCCAGCAGTTTGGACAGGGAGCCTGAAAAACTGTTTTTT	CASSLDREPEKLFF	TRBD1	NA	TRBJ1-4	TRBV27
TGCGCCAGCAGCCCCCGGGCAGGGGGAACTCAAGAGACCCAGTACTTC	CASSPRAGGTQETQYF	TRBD1	NA	TRBJ2-5	TRBV5-1
TGTGCTAGTGGTTTGTCCCAGGGTCGAAGGCAGCCCCAGCATTTT	CASGLSQGRRQPQHF	NA	NA	TRBJ1-5	TRBV12-5
TGTGCCAGCAGCTTATTCGGACAGGGTAGATCCGGGGAGCTGTTTTTT	CASSLFGQGRSGELFF	TRBD1	NA	TRBJ2-2	TRBV7-2
TGTGCCTGGAGGCCGGGACAGGGTGGGCAGAACGAAAAACTGTTTTTT	CAWRPGQGGQNEKLFF	TRBD1	NA	TRBJ1-4	TRBV30
TGTGCCAGCAGCTTCCTGGGGGGTCGGGACACTGAAGCTTTCTTT	CASSFLGGRDTEAFF	NA	NA	TRBJ1-1	TRBV7-8
TGTGCCAGCAGAACCGGGACTATCACAGATACGCAGTATTTT	CASRTGTITDTQYF	TRBD2	NA	TRBJ2-3	TRBV7-2
TGTGCCAGCAGGCCGCTAGCTAACACTGAAGCTTTCTTT	CASRPLANTEAFF	NA	few	TRBJ1-1	TRBV6-5
TGTGCCAGCAGCTTACGGGGGTATAGCAATCAGCCCCAGCATTTT	CASSLRGYSNQPQHF	NA	NA	TRBJ1-5	TRBV7-8
TGTGCCAGCAGCACCCTCGGGGCAGCAGGATGGCAGTACTTC	CASSTLGAAGWQYF	NA	once	TRBJ2-7	TRBV11-2
TGTGCCAGCAGTGTAGGGCAGGGGCGGTTCACTGAAGCTTTCTTT	CASSVGQGRFTEAFF	NA	once	TRBJ1-1	TRBV2
TGTGCCAGCAGCTTGGTGGGAAGGGCCGGGGAGCTGTTTTTT	CASSLVGRAGELFF	NA	few	TRBJ2-2	TRBV7-9
TGTGCCAGCAGTGCCGGGGGGACGAGCAATCAGCCCCAGCATTTT	CASSAGGTSNQPQHF	NA	NA	TRBJ1-5	TRBV27
TGTGCCAGCAGCCCACAGGGGAACACTGAAGCTTTCTTT	CASSPQGNTEAFF	NA	NA	TRBJ1-1	TRBV6-6
TGTGCCAGCAGCTTAGCGAGGACAGGGAATTGGAATTCACCCCTCCACTTT	CASSLARTGNWNSPLHF	TRBD1	NA	TRBJ1-6	TRBV11-2
TGTGCCAGTAGTATGGGACACCCCACGGAATCACCCCTCCACTTT	CASSMGHPTESPLHF	NA	NA	TRBJ1-6	TRBV19